These 8 T cell receptor beta chains were sequenced from one sample in a study of CD8+CD57+ T cells in acquired aplastic anemia. The use of genomic DNA as template underpinned the TCR beta VDJ and CDR3 profiling. TCRdb passed the reads through MiXCR, listing each CDR3 protein once. The table records approximately 250,000 distinct CDR3 sequences, approximately 82% of them present only once. Those patients picked for sequencing had displayed CD8+CD57+ cell expansion on flow cytometry. Sequences were obtained from sorted CD4+, CD8+, or CD8+CD57+ T cells (not recorded which) from PBMCs. These TCRs come from a human donor with aplastic anemia.

This chain joins TRBV11-2 and TRBJ1-1, with 10 bases identical to TRBD1. This CDR3 region has 14 residues. From germline, CDR1 is SGHAT and CDR2 FQNNGV. The V segment lost 3 bases and the J segment 3 bases; nucleotides outside the gene matches: 1. The CDR3 bases are TGTGCCAGCAGCTTCGGGACAGGGGACACTGAAGCTTTCTTT. This encodes CASSFGTGDTEAFF.

This clonotype has a handful of counts. The chain joins TRBV29-1 to TRBJ2-7; a possible D gene is TRBD1 (6 bases). CDR1 and CDR2 from the germline V gene are SQVTM and ANQGSEA. This CDR3 contains 14 residues. Trimming pared 3 bases from V and 12 bases from J, leaving 24 bases between. The CDR3 reads CSVELQGERAKRYF. The CDR3 region has the DNA TGCAGCGTTGAGCTACAGGGAGAAAGAGCCAAGCGGTACTTC.

The rearrangement links TRBV7-9 to TRBJ1-6; unclear D gene. Trimming cost V 3 bases and J 16 bases, with 25 bases left between them. This CDR3 has 16 residues. Germline V CDR1 and CDR2: SEHNR, FQNEAQ (reference sequence). CDR3 bases: TGTGCCAGCAGCTTTGAAAGGAGCGGCTATAATGATCAGCTCCACTTT. This gives the protein CASSFERSGYNDQLHF.

J is TRBJ1-5 and V is TRBV6-1; unclear D gene. The germline gives CDR1 MNHNS, CDR2 SASEGT. The length of the CDR3 is 13 residues. V was trimmed by 3 bases and J by 4 bases, leaving 7 bases between them. The DNA of the CDR3 is TGTGCCAGCAGTGATGGGGAGAATCAGCCCCAGCATTTT. Translating gives CASSDGENQPQHF.

This chain links TRBV20-1 with TRBJ2-7; the D gene could be TRBD1 or TRBD2 (5 bases each). This CDR3 has 13 amino acids. V was pared by 6 bases and J by 2 bases, with 14 bases between. CDR1 DFQATT and CDR2 SNEGSKA come from the germline V gene (reference sequence). The CDR3 coding sequence is TGCAGTGCCAGTAGTTGGGGACCCTACGAGCAGTACTTC. It codes for CSASSWGPYEQYF.

The chain recombines TRBV7-6 with TRBJ2-6, with D maybe TRBD1 (6 bases). This CDR3 has 16 residues. The germline CDR1 and CDR2 sequences are SGHVS and FNYEAQ. Trimming cost V 3 bases and J 15 bases, with 24 bases left between them. This CDR3 reads CASSLDSSYAPHDLTF. In DNA, the CDR3 is TGTGCCAGCAGCTTGGACAGTAGCTATGCACCCCACGACCTGACTTTC.

A remark on this clonotype: The junction and the germline gene differ at one end; a read error may be behind it. The V call is TRBV5-4, the J call TRBJ2-5; D unclear. Germline CDR1 and CDR2: SGHNT and YYREEE (reference sequence). The CDR3 covers 15 residues. CDR3 nucleotide sequence: TGCGCCAGCAGCCAAGAAGCAGGTTGGGGAGAGACCCAGTACTTC. Translated: CASSQEAGWGETQYF.

About this clonotype: A junction end diverges from the germline sequence, so it may reflect a read error. The chain employs TRBV7-8 and TRBJ1-1, with D perhaps TRBD1 (6 bases). Germline V CDR1 and CDR2: SGHVS, FQNEAQ. The CDR3 has 15 amino acids. CDR3 bases: TGTGCCAGCAGCGGGGCGGGGGGGGCGAATACTGAAGATTTCTTT. This translates into CASSGAGGANTEDFF.